The 10 T cell receptor beta chains below were found in one sample sequenced in a study of PD-L1 blockade in urothelial cancer. Profiled with immunoSEQ multiplex PCR; TCRdb holds only in-frame clones, not every one. The table includes 75,000 to 95,000 clones, 85% to 95% detected once. Time point reported: peripheral blood 6 weeks after treatment start. The sequencing used PBMCs, collected around atezolizumab (anti-PD-L1) treatment. All receptors derive from a woman aged 80 or over with urothelial cancer.

The V gene is TRBV7-2, the J gene TRBJ1-1; 9 bases fit TRBD1. The length of the CDR3 is 17 residues. Germline CDR1 is SGHTA and CDR2 is FQGNSA. V lost 5 bases, J lost 0 bases, and 10 bases stayed unmatched. CDR3 residues: CASSAAGTGFLNTEAFF. The CDR3 DNA reads as TGTGCCAGCAGCGCCGCCGGGACAGGGTTCTTGAACACTGAAGCTTTCTTT.

This chain joins TRBV28 and TRBJ1-5; D may be TRBD1 (6 bases). V lost 6 bases, J lost 2 bases, and 14 bases lay in between. The germline CDR1 and CDR2 sequences are MDHEN and SYDVKM. The CDR3 is 15 amino acids. In nucleotides, the CDR3 is TGTGCCAGCAGACCACCGGGACACGGCAATCAGCCCCAGCATTTT. Translation: CASRPPGHGNQPQHF.

The genes are TRBV18 and TRBJ1-2; D is possibly TRBD1 (5 bases). The germline gives CDR1 KGHSH, CDR2 LQKENI. The CDR3 length is 15 residues. The V end lost 3 bases, the J end lost 4 bases, and 15 bases lay between the germline ends. The CDR3 DNA reads TGTGCCAGCTCACCTAACGGACAAGGCTCCTATGGCTACACCTTC. It translates to CASSPNGQGSYGYTF.

The chain recombines TRBV7-6 with TRBJ2-7, with 11 bases matching TRBD2. This CDR3 is 17 amino acids long. Germline assignment: CDR1 SGHVS and CDR2 FNYEAQ. J gave up 1 base and V 1 base, and 6 bases lay outside the gene matches. The CDR3 loop is CASSLGGLAGGSYEQYF. The CDR3 nucleotides read TGTGCCAGCAGCTTAGGCGGGTTAGCGGGAGGGTCCTACGAGCAGTACTTC.

V usage is TRBV19 and J usage is TRBJ2-2; TRBD2 aligns across 8 bases. Germline values: CDR1 LNHDA, CDR2 SQIVND (reference sequence). This CDR3 spans 13 amino acids. The chain's CDR3 is CATSGQNTGELFF. CDR3 DNA sequence: TGTGCAACTAGCGGACAAAACACCGGGGAGCTGTTTTTT.

J is TRBJ2-5 and V is TRBV7-8, with 8 bases aligning to TRBD1. The CDR3 runs to 17 residues. Trimming at V came to 1 base and at J to 5 bases, leaving 12 bases not matched to a gene. Germline V gene lookup returns CDR1 SGHVS and CDR2 FQNEAQ. CDR3 amino acids: CASSLGGRGLYGETQYF. The CDR3 DNA reads as TGTGCCAGCAGCTTAGGGGGCAGGGGGCTTTATGGCGAGACCCAGTACTTC.

The chain couples TRBV29-1 to TRBJ1-1; TRBD1 matches 9 bases. Unmatched junction bases numbered 7, after V lost 6 bases and J lost 5 bases. CDR1 is SQVTM and CDR2 is ANQGSEA in the germline V gene. The CDR3 has 13 amino acids. DNA of the CDR3: TGCAGCGTCGGGGACAGGGCTTTTACTGAAGCTTTCTTT. Amino acids: CSVGDRAFTEAFF.

The chain couples TRBV27 to TRBJ1-5, with 7 bases matching TRBD1. With V trimmed by 5 bases and J by 0 bases, 13 bases remained unmatched. CDR3 length: 18 amino acids. The germline CDR1 and CDR2 sequences are MNHEY and SMNVEV (reference sequence). CDR3 DNA sequence: TGTGCCAGCAGTACCGGAATGACAGGGAAGCTTAGCAATCAGCCCCAGCATTTT. It specifies CASSTGMTGKLSNQPQHF.

The genes are TRBV7-9 and TRBJ2-7; D uncertain. The CDR3 is made up of 12 amino acids. The V end was cut by 5 bases, the J end by 3 bases, with 8 bases between. In germline, CDR1 is SEHNR, CDR2 FQNEAQ (reference sequence). DNA for the CDR3: TGTGCCAGCAGCCCGCGGCTCTACGAGCAGTACTTC. Translation gives CASSPRLYEQYF.

The chain recombines TRBV5-6 with TRBJ2-1, with D possibly TRBD2 on 5 matching bases. Trimming removed 2 bases from V and 0 bases from J, with 12 bases in between. This CDR3 region has 16 residues. Germline loops: CDR1 SGHDT, CDR2 YYEEEE. CDR3 nucleotide sequence: TGTGCCAGCAGCTTAGGAGGTCTAAGCTCCTACAATGAGCAGTTCTTC. It is translated as CASSLGGLSSYNEQFF.